The 30 T cell receptor beta chains listed next were all sequenced from one sample in a study of cytomegalovirus exposure and HLA in healthy donors. The study ran its PCR with 60 Vbeta and 13 Jbeta primers. Method: immunoSEQ multiplex PCR; TCRdb's copy keeps in-frame clones and lacks some. The table has about 120,000 clones, approximately 78% seen once. The material sequenced was PBMCs. The receptors stem from a woman under 40 in good health and CMV-seropositive.

The rearrangement links TRBV4-2 to TRBJ2-5, with 8 bases matching TRBD2. J gave up 1 base and V 3 bases, and 4 bases lay outside the gene matches. There are 15 residues in the CDR3. Germline loops: CDR1 LGHNA, CDR2 YNFKEQ. DNA of the CDR3: TGTGCCAGCAGCCAGGGTAGCGGGGCCCAAGAGACCCAGTACTTC. It translates to CASSQGSGAQETQYF.

The chain combines TRBV4-2 with TRBJ2-2, with TRBD1 matching over 8 bases. The CDR3 is 16 amino acids. With V trimmed by 1 base and J by 6 bases, 7 bases remained unmatched. Germline V gives CDR1 LGHNA, CDR2 YNFKEQ. The CDR3 sequence: CASSQVGRGLSGELFF. CDR3 bases: TGTGCCAGCAGCCAAGTTGGCAGGGGGCTGTCCGGGGAGCTGTTTTTT.

The CDR3 spells CASSSSGLAGFSGANVLTF. DNA for the CDR3: TGTGCCAGCTCATCTTCCGGGCTAGCGGGTTTCTCTGGGGCCAACGTCCTGACTTTC. The chain has TRBV18 and TRBJ2-6; 8 bases line up with TRBD2. Losses at the gene ends were 5 bases for V and 0 bases for J; bases not matched to a gene: 12. CDR1 and CDR2 from the germline V gene are KGHSH and LQKENI. The CDR3 loop spans 19 amino acids.

This sequence joins TRBV6-1 and TRBJ1-6, with D unresolved. This CDR3 comprises 14 residues. V was pared by 0 bases and J by 18 bases, with 18 bases between. The germline V gene has CDR1 MNHNS and CDR2 SASEGT. The CDR3 here is CASSEAQLTDRYHF. CDR3 DNA sequence: TGTGCCAGCAGTGAAGCCCAACTCACAGACCGATACCACTTT.

The chain is built from TRBV10-3 and TRBJ1-2, with 8 bases matching TRBD1. This CDR3 region has 15 residues. Germline values: CDR1 ENHRY, CDR2 SYGVKD. With 3 bases clipped from V and 4 bases from J, the junction kept 7 bases outside the gene matches. This CDR3 reads CAISDPGTGRYGYTF. The DNA of the CDR3 is TGTGCCATCAGTGACCCCGGGACAGGTCGCTATGGCTACACCTTC.

The chain links TRBV4-3 to TRBJ1-3, with D possibly matching TRBD1 (5 bases). The CDR3 consists of 16 residues. With 3 bases removed from V and 0 bases from J, the gap between germline ends came to 12 bases. Germline V CDR1 and CDR2: LGHNA, YSLEER. The CDR3 spells CASSQVSGGSGNTIYF. CDR3 nucleotides: TGCGCCAGCAGCCAGGTCTCCGGGGGCTCTGGAAACACCATATATTTT.

The chain employs TRBV5-4 and TRBJ2-1, with D possibly matching TRBD2 (6 bases). V was pared by 2 bases and J by 7 bases, with 13 bases between. This CDR3 comprises 14 residues. Germline loops: CDR1 SGHNT, CDR2 YYREEE (reference sequence). The CDR3 bases are TGTGCCAGCAGCTTTAGCGGTCCCCGGAATGAGCAGTTCTTC. Translated: CASSFSGPRNEQFF.

The chain has TRBV9 and TRBJ2-2, with D maybe TRBD2 (6 bases). V lost 3 bases to trimming and J lost 2 bases, with 11 bases between them. Germline V lookup: CDR1 SGDLS, CDR2 YYNGEE. There are 15 residues in the CDR3. The CDR3 bases are TGTGCCAGCAGCGCCCTAGCGAAAAACACCGGGGAGCTGTTTTTT. Translation gives CASSALAKNTGELFF.

This chain links TRBV4-2 with TRBJ1-4; D is uncertain. V was cut by 0 bases and J by 4 bases, with 12 bases left in between. There are 16 residues in the CDR3. Germline-derived CDR1 and CDR2 are LGHNA and YNFKEQ. The DNA for the CDR3 is TGTGCCAGCAGCCAAGAAGCGGCTGGGAGTAATGAAAAACTGTTTTTT. This translates into CASSQEAAGSNEKLFF.

The chain couples TRBV4-3 to TRBJ1-2, with 9 bases identical to TRBD1. Trimming cost V 3 bases and J 7 bases; bases outside gene matches: 9. This CDR3 has 15 residues. The V gene's germline CDR1 is LGHNA and CDR2 YSLEER. CDR3 DNA: TGCGCCAGCAGCCAGGCTTGGGAGACAGGGGGTGGCTACACCTTC. This gives the protein CASSQAWETGGGYTF.

This clone was found a few times. This chain's CDR3 is CASSTPGQGMSGIQYF. Written as DNA, the CDR3 is TGTGCCAGTAGTACCCCAGGACAGGGTATGAGCGGCATTCAGTACTTC. The V and J genes are TRBV19 and TRBJ2-4; 8 bases are shared with TRBD1. J was trimmed by 9 bases and V by 4 bases; bases with no gene match: 14. This CDR3 is built from 16 residues. CDR1 and CDR2 from the germline V gene are LNHDA and SQIVND (reference sequence).

The rearrangement joins TRBV9 to TRBJ1-2; the D gene is possibly TRBD1 (5 bases). The CDR3 spans 12 residues. Per germline, CDR1 SGDLS and CDR2 YYNGEE. V was trimmed by 2 bases and J by 8 bases, leaving 10 bases between them. The chain's CDR3 is CASSVPRGGYTF. The CDR3 bases are TGTGCCAGCAGCGTCCCCCGGGGGGGCTACACCTTC.

This sequence joins TRBV15 and TRBJ1-2, with 7 bases lining up with TRBD1. This CDR3 region has 13 residues. The ends lost 3 bases at V and 2 bases at J; junction bases unmatched: 0. Germline values: CDR1 LNHNV, CDR2 YYDKDF (reference sequence). The CDR3 region is CATSRDRNYGYTF. In DNA, the CDR3 is TGTGCCACCAGCAGGGACAGGAACTATGGCTACACCTTC.

This clone was observed a handful of times. The chain combines TRBV9 with TRBJ2-5; weak D call: TRBD1 (5 bases). V shed 0 bases and J shed 5 bases, with 17 bases lying between them. This CDR3 is built from 16 residues. Germline CDR1 reads SGDLS; CDR2 reads YYNGEE. CDR3 nucleotide sequence: TGTGCCAGCAGCGTAGCCTTCCACCCTAAGGGGGAGACCCAGTACTTC. Translated, it gives CASSVAFHPKGETQYF.

The rearrangement links TRBV7-9 to TRBJ2-5; 15 bases agree with TRBD2. The CDR3 has 19 amino acids. From germline, CDR1 is SEHNR and CDR2 FQNEAQ (reference sequence). Germline trimming cut 5 bases from V and 3 bases from J; bases unmatched to any gene: 13. CDR3 nucleotides: TGTGCCAGCAGCCCCGGGACTAGCGGGGGGCCCTCTGGGAAAGAGACCCAGTACTTC. Its translation is CASSPGTSGGPSGKETQYF.

The chain is built from TRBV28 and TRBJ2-5; 8 bases are shared with TRBD1. Trimming at V came to 5 bases and at J to 5 bases, leaving 10 bases not matched to a gene. This CDR3 comprises 15 residues. Germline V CDR1 and CDR2: MDHEN, SYDVKM. As DNA, the CDR3 is TGTGCCAGCAGTGGAGCGGCAGGGGGCCTTGAGACCCAGTACTTC. It yields the protein CASSGAAGGLETQYF.

This chain uses TRBV15 with TRBJ2-3; TRBD2 is a possible D gene (7 bases). The V gene's germline CDR1 is LNHNV and CDR2 YYDKDF (reference sequence). This CDR3 contains 16 residues. Trimming shortened V by 3 bases and J by 7 bases, and 20 bases separated the two germline ends. In DNA form, the CDR3 reads TGTGCCACCAGCAGGCTGGGGGGGGCCCTAGCAAATACGCAGTATTTT. Amino acid sequence: CATSRLGGALANTQYF.

This rearrangement joins TRBV7-2 to TRBJ2-1, with TRBD2 identical over 11 bases. Germline V gene data show CDR1 as SGHTA and CDR2 as FQGNSA. Unmatched junction bases numbered 9, after V lost 3 bases and J lost 14 bases. CDR3 size: 14 residues. CDR3 coding DNA: TGTGCCAGCAGCTTCGAAGCATTAGCGGGGGGGGAGTTCTTC. This gives the protein CASSFEALAGGEFF. Supplemented by reference TRBV7-2 and TRBJ2-1, the full variable domain reads GAGVSQSPSNKVTEKGKDVELRCDPISGHTALYWYRQSLGQGLEFLIYFQGNSAPDKSGLPSDRFSAERTGGSVSTLTIQRTQQEDSAVYLCASSFEALAGGEFFGPGTRLTVL.

This rearrangement joins TRBV19 to TRBJ1-6, with a tentative D call TRBD1 (6 bases). The CDR3 loop spans 16 amino acids. CDR1 and CDR2 (germline): LNHDA, SQIVND (reference sequence). V was pared by 4 bases and J by 8 bases, with 18 bases between. The CDR3 loop reads CASSTGRGAGDSPLHF. CDR3 in DNA: TGTGCCAGTAGTACGGGGAGGGGGGCTGGGGATTCACCCCTCCACTTT.

The rearrangement joins TRBV6-6 to TRBJ2-7, with TRBD2 identical over 8 bases. V lost 9 bases, J lost 1 base, and 11 bases stayed unmatched. This CDR3 is 15 amino acids long. The germline V gene encodes CDR1 MNHNY and CDR2 SVGAGI (reference sequence). CDR3 coding DNA: TGTGCCAGTTCTCCGGCGGGGGGCTTTTCCTACGAGCAGTACTTC. Translation: CASSPAGGFSYEQYF.

This clone was seen only once. The rearrangement uses TRBV5-6 and TRBJ1-4; no clear D. V lost 4 bases to trimming and J lost 0 bases, with 16 bases between them. CDR3 length equals 17 residues. Germline-derived CDR1 and CDR2 are SGHDT and YYEEEE. The CDR3 DNA sequence: TGTGCCAGCAGCCTCTCTTGGAGGGATGCAACTAATGAAAAACTGTTTTTT. This gives the protein CASSLSWRDATNEKLFF.

The gene calls are TRBV27 and TRBJ1-1, with a tentative D call TRBD1 (5 bases). From germline, CDR1 is MNHEY and CDR2 SMNVEV (reference sequence). This CDR3 is 15 amino acids long. The ends were cut back, 6 bases at V and 1 base at J, with 15 bases in the middle. The CDR3 bases are TGTGCCAGCAGACTTATGGGGGGAGGGAACACTGAAGCTTTCTTT. It translates to CASRLMGGGNTEAFF.

The chain employs TRBV7-6 and TRBJ1-4; 9 bases align to TRBD1. Germline V gene lookup returns CDR1 SGHVS and CDR2 FNYEAQ. The CDR3 contains 20 residues. Trimming removed 5 bases from V and 3 bases from J; junction bases left unmatched: 19. The CDR3 sequence: CASSKRPTGGGSYSNEKLFF. As DNA, the CDR3 is TGTGCCAGCAGCAAGAGACCGACAGGGGGGGGTTCTTACTCTAATGAAAAACTGTTTTTT.

The chain carries TRBV9 and TRBJ2-3; TRBD2 matches at 8 bases. The junction had 7 bases not matched to a gene; V was cut back by 4 bases and J by 0 bases. Germline V lookup: CDR1 SGDLS, CDR2 YYNGEE. This CDR3 contains 16 residues. The CDR3 DNA reads as TGTGCCAGCAGCCCCTACGGGGGGGGCAGCACAGATACGCAGTATTTT. Its protein is CASSPYGGGSTDTQYF.

This chain joins TRBV10-3 and TRBJ1-4; 7 nucleotides line up with TRBD1. CDR1 is ENHRY and CDR2 is SYGVKD in the germline V gene. The junction had 3 bases not matched to a gene; V was cut back by 8 bases and J by 6 bases. This CDR3 has 12 residues. The CDR3 loop is CAIAGGDEKLFF. The CDR3 nucleotides are TGTGCCATCGCAGGGGGTGATGAAAAACTGTTTTTT.

J is TRBJ2-1 and V is TRBV7-2; D is unresolved. Germline V gives CDR1 SGHTA, CDR2 FQGNSA. This CDR3 region has 14 residues. V dropped 1 base and J dropped 13 bases, with 17 bases sitting between them. The CDR3 reads CASSLGVLVGSQFF. The CDR3 DNA follows: TGTGCCAGCAGCTTAGGTGTGCTAGTTGGTAGCCAGTTCTTC.

This chain uses TRBV11-3 with TRBJ2-2; the D gene is possibly TRBD1 (6 bases). V was cut by 5 bases and J by 3 bases, with 16 bases left in between. The CDR3 consists of 16 residues. Germline assignment: CDR1 SGHNT and CDR2 YENEEA. The CDR3 DNA is TGTGCCAGCAGCCAGGGACACCTGGGGGACACCGGGGAGCTGTTTTTT. It translates to CASSQGHLGDTGELFF.

The rearrangement joins TRBV10-3 to TRBJ2-3; 13 bases map to TRBD2. The CDR3 consists of 16 residues. Germline V gene data show CDR1 as ENHRY and CDR2 as SYGVKD. With V trimmed by 4 bases and J by 5 bases, 6 bases remained unmatched. Written as DNA, the CDR3 is TGTGCCATCAGTGGACTAGCGGGGGGCCGAGGAGATACGCAGTATTTT. This translates into CAISGLAGGRGDTQYF.

As DNA, the CDR3 is TGTGCCAGTTATCGGGTGAACTATGGCTACACCTTC. Residues: CASYRVNYGYTF. The chain joins TRBV19 to TRBJ1-2; no clear D. There are 12 residues in the CDR3. CDR1 and CDR2 (germline): LNHDA, SQIVND (reference sequence). V gave up 8 bases and J gave up 2 bases, with 9 bases separating them.

The chain carries TRBV7-9 and TRBJ1-2, with D unresolved. Per germline, CDR1 SEHNR and CDR2 FQNEAQ (reference sequence). The CDR3 length is 15 residues. The V and J ends lost 5 bases and 7 bases respectively, with 20 bases between them. The CDR3 here is CASSPMGLGLGGYTF. The CDR3 bases are TGTGCCAGCAGCCCCATGGGCCTGGGCTTAGGTGGCTACACCTTC.